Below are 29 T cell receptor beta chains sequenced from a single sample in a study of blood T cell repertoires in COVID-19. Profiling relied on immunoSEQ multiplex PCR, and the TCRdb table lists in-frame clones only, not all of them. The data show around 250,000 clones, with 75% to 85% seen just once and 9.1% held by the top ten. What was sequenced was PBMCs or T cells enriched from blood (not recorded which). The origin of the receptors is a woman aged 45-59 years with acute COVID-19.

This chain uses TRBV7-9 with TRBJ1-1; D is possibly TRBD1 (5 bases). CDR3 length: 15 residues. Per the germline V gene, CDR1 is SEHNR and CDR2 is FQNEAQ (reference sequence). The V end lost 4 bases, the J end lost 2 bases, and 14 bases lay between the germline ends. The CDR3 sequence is CASSSAGRFNTEAFF. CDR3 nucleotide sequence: TGTGCCAGCAGCTCCGCGGGGCGGTTTAACACTGAAGCTTTCTTT.

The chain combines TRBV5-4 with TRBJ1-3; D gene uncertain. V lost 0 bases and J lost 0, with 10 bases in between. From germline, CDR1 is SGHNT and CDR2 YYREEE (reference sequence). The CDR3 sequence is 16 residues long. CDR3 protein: CASSLGVRDSGNTIYF. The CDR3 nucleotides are TGTGCCAGCAGCTTGGGGGTTCGGGACTCTGGAAACACCATATATTTT.

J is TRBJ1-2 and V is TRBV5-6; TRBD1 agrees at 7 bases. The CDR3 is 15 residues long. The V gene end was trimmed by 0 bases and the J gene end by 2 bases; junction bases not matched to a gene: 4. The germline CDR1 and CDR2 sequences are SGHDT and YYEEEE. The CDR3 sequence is CASSLDLGQNYGYTF. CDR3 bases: TGTGCCAGCAGCTTGGACCTGGGACAGAACTATGGCTACACCTTC.

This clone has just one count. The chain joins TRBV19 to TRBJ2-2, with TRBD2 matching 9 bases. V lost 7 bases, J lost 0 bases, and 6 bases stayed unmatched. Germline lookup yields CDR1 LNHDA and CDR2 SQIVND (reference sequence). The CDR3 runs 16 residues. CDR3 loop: CASIQRGATNTGELFF. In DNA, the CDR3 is TGTGCCAGTATACAGCGGGGGGCAACGAACACCGGGGAGCTGTTTTTT.

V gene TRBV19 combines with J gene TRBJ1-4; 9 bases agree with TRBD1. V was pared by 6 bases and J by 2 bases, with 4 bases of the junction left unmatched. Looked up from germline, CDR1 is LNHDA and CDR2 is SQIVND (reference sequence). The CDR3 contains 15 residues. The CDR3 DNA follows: TGTGCCAGTAGGGACAGGGGCTCGACTAATGAAAAACTGTTTTTT. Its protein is CASRDRGSTNEKLFF.

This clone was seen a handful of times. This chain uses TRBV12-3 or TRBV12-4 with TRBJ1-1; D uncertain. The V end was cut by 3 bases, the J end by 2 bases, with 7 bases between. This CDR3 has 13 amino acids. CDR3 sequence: CASSLTPNTEAFF. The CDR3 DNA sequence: TGTGCCAGCAGTTTGACACCAAACACTGAAGCTTTCTTT.

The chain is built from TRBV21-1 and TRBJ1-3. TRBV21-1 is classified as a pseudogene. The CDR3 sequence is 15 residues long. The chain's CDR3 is CASSKLAESGNTIYF. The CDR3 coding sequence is TGTGCCAGCAGCAAATTAGCGGAGTCAGGAAACACCATATATTTT.

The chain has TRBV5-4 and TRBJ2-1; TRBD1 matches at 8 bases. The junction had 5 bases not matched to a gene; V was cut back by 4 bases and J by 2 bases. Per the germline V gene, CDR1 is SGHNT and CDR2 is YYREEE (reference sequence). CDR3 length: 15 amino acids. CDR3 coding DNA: TGTGCCAGCAGCGCTACAGGGGGTACCTACAATGAGCAGTTCTTC. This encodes CASSATGGTYNEQFF.

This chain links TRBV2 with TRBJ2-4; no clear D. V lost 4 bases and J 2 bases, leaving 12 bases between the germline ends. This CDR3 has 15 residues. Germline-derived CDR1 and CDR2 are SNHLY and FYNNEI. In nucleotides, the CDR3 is TGTGCCAGCAGTGTTCTCCTTGGCCCCAAAAACATTCAGTACTTC. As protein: CASSVLLGPKNIQYF.

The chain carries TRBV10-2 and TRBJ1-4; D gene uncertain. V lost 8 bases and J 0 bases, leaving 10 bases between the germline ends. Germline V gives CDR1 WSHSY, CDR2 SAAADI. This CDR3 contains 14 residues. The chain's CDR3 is CASWSGATNEKLFF. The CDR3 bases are TGCGCCAGCTGGTCCGGAGCAACTAATGAAAAACTGTTTTTT.

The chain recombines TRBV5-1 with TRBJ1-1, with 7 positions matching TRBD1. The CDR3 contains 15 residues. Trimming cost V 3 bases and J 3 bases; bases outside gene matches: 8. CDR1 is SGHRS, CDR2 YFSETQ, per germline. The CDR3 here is CASSSRQGKDTEAFF. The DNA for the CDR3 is TGCGCCAGCAGCTCAAGACAGGGTAAAGACACTGAAGCTTTCTTT. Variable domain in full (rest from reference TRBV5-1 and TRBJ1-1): KAGVTQTPRYLIKTRGQQVTLSCSPISGHRSVSWYQQTPGQGLQFLFEYFSETQRNKGNFPGRFSGRQFSNSRSEMNVSTLELGDSALYLCASSSRQGKDTEAFFGQGTRLTVV.

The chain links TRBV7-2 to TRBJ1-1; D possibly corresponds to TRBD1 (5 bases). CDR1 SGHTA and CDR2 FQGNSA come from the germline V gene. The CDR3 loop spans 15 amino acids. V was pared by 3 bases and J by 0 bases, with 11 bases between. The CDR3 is CASSFIRALNTEAFF. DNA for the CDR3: TGTGCCAGCAGCTTTATCAGGGCCTTGAACACTGAAGCTTTCTTT.

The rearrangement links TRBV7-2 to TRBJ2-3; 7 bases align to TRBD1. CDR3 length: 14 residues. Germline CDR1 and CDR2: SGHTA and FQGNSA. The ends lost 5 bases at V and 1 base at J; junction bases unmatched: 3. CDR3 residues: CASSPQGGTDTQYF. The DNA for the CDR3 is TGTGCCAGCAGCCCCCAGGGGGGCACAGATACGCAGTATTTT.

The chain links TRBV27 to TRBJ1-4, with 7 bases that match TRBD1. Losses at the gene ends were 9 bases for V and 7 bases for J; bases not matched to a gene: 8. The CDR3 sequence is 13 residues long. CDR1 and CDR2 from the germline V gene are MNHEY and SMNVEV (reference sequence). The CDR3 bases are TGTGCCAGTGGCGAGGACAGGCGTGAAAAACTGTTTTTT. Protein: CASGEDRREKLFF.

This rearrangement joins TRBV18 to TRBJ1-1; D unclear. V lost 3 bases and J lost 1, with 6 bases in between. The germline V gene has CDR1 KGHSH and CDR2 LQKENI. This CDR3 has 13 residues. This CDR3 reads CASSPAENTEAFF. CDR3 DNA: TGTGCCAGCTCACCCGCGGAGAACACTGAAGCTTTCTTT.

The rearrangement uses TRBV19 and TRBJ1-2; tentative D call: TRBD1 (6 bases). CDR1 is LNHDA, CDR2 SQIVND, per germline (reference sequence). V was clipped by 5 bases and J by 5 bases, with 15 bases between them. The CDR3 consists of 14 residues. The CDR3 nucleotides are TGTGCCAGTAGTGGGCAGGGGATCGGTTATGGCTACACCTTC. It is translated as CASSGQGIGYGYTF.

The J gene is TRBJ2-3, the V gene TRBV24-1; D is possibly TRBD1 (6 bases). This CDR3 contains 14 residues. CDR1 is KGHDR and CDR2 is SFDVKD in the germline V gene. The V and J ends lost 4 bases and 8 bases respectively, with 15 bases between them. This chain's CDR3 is CATSDGSNRATQYF. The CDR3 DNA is TGTGCCACCAGTGACGGAAGTAACAGGGCTACGCAGTATTTT.

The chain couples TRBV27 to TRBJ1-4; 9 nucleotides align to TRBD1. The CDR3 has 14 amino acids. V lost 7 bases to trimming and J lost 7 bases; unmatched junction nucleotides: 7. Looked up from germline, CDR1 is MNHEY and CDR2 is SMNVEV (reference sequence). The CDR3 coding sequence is TGTGCCAGCACCCGGACAGGGGCAGGTGAAAAACTGTTTTTT. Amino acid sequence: CASTRTGAGEKLFF.

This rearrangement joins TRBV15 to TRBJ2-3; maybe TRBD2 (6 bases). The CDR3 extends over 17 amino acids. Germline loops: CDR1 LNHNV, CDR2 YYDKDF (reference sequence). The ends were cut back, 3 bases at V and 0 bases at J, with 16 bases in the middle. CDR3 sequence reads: CATSSGDSGSSTDTQYF. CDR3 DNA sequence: TGTGCCACCAGCAGCGGGGATAGCGGATCTAGCACAGATACGCAGTATTTT. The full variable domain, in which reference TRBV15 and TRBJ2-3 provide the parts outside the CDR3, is DAMVIQNPRYQVTQFGKPVTLSCSQTLNHNVMYWYQQKSSQAPKLLFHYYDKDFNNEADTPDNFQSRRPNTSFCFLDIRSPGLGDTAMYLCATSSGDSGSSTDTQYFGPGTRLTVL.

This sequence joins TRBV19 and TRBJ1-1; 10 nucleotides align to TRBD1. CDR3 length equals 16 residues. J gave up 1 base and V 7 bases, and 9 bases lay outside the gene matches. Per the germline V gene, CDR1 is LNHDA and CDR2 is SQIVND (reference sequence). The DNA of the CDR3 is TGTGCCAGTACCCCCCGACAGGGGGCAGGGAACACTGAAGCTTTCTTT. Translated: CASTPRQGAGNTEAFF.

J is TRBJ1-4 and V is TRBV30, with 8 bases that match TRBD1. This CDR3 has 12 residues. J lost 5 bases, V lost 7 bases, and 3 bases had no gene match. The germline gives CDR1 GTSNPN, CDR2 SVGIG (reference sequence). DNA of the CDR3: TGTGCCTCAGACAGGGGAAATGAAAAACTGTTTTTT. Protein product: CASDRGNEKLFF.

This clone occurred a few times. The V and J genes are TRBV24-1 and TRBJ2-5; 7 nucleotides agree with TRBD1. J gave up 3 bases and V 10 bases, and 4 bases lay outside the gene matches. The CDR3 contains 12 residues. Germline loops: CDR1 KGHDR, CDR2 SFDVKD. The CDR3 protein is CATKDREETQYF. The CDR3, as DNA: TGTGCCACAAAAGACAGGGAAGAGACCCAGTACTTC.

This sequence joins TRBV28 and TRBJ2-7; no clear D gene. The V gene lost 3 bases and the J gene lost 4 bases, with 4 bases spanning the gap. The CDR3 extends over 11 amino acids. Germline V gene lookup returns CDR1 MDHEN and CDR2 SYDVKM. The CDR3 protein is CASSLLYEQYF. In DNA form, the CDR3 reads TGTGCCAGCAGTTTGCTATACGAGCAGTACTTC. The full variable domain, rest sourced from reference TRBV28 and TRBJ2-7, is DVKVTQSSRYLVKRTGEKVFLECVQDMDHENMFWYRQDPGLGLRLIYFSYDVKMKEKGDIPEGYSVSREKKERFSLILESASTNQTSMYLCASSLLYEQYFGPGTRLTVT.

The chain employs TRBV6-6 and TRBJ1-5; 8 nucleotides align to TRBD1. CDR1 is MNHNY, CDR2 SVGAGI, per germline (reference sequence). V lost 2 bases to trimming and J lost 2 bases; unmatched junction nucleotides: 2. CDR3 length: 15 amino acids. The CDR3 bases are TGTGCCAGCAGTTACGGACAGGGCGGCAATCAGCCCCAGCATTTT. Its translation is CASSYGQGGNQPQHF.

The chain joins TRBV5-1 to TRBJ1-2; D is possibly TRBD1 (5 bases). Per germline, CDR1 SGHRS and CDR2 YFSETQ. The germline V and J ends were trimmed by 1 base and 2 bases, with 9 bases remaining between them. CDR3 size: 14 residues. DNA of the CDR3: TGCGCCAGCAGCTTGACGGACAAAAACTATGGCTACACCTTC. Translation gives CASSLTDKNYGYTF.

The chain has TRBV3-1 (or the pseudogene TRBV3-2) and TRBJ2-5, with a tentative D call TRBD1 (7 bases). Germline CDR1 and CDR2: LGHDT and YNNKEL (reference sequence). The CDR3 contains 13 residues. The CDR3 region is CVTTQGGQETQYF. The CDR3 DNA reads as TGTGTTACAACCCAGGGGGGACAAGAGACCCAGTACTTC.

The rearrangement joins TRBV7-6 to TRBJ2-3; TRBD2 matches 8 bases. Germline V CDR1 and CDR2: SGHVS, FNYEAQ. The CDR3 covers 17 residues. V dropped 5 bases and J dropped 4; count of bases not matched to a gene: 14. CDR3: CASSPRSRGGHPDTQYF. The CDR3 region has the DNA TGTGCCAGCAGCCCGCGTAGCCGGGGGGGCCACCCAGATACGCAGTATTTT.

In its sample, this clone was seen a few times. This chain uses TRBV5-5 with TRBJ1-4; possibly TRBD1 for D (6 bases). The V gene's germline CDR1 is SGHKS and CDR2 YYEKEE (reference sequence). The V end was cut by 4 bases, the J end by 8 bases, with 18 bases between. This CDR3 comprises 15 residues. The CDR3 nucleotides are TGTGCCAGCAGCCCTCTGGACAGTACTAGGGAAAAACTGTTTTTT. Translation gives CASSPLDSTREKLFF.

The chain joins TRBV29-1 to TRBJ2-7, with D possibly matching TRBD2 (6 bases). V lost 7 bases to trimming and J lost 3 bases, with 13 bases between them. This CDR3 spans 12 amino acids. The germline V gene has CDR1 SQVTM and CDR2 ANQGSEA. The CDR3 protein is CSAGGSNYEQYF. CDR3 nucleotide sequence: TGCAGCGCTGGGGGGTCGAACTACGAGCAGTACTTC.